Following are 24 T cell receptor beta chains from one sample sequenced in a study of blood T cells in healthy people across ages. PCR was performed a second time for about 6 to 12 cycles using a sample-barcoded 5' primer and a J-beta primer mix. In TCRdb, the 5' RACE reads were re-called with MiXCR into one record per CDR3 protein. The sample carries around 650,000 distinct CDR3 sequences, 32% recorded once. Sequences were obtained from blood. Every receptor here comes from an elderly woman in good health.

This clonotype appeared many times. This chain uses TRBV20-1 with TRBJ1-2, with D unclear. Per the germline V gene, CDR1 is DFQATT and CDR2 is SNEGSKA (reference sequence). Deletions cut 5 bases from V and 2 bases from J, with 12 bases between. The CDR3 runs 13 residues. The CDR3 DNA follows: TGCAGTGCTCTTACGACGAGCAACTATGGCTACACCTTC. As protein: CSALTTSNYGYTF.

The chain couples TRBV29-1 to TRBJ2-5; D tentatively fits TRBD1 or TRBD2 (5 bases each). V lost 7 bases and J lost 6, with 15 bases in between. The CDR3 consists of 12 residues. CDR1 and CDR2 from the germline V gene are SQVTM and ANQGSEA. The CDR3 nucleotides are TGCAGCGCCCCGGAAGGGACGAAGACCCAGTACTTC. It translates to CSAPEGTKTQYF.

This clonotype has at least ten counts. The V and J genes are TRBV21-1 and TRBJ2-3; TRBD2, the table's D call, lacks a check against the DNA. TRBV21-1 is a recognized pseudogene. The CDR3 runs to 16 residues. The CDR3: CASSRIAGTCTDTQYF. The CDR3 nucleotides are TGTGCCAGCAGCAGAATAGCGGGGACCTGCACAGATACGCAGTATTTT.

Turning to this clonotype: This CDR3 fails to terminate in the conserved phenylalanine or tryptophan, so it likely reflects a read error. V usage is TRBV3-1 and J usage is TRBJ1-5; no reliable D call. The V gene lost 0 bases and the J gene lost 6 bases, with 12 bases spanning the gap. CDR3 length equals 15 residues. The V gene's germline CDR1 is LGHDT and CDR2 YNNKEL (reference sequence). CDR3 bases: TGTGCCAGCAGCCAAGATGGGTTTAGGGTTCAGCCCCAGCATTCT. Amino acid sequence: CASSQDGFRVQPQHS.

This clonotype occurred many times. The chain carries TRBV7-3 and TRBJ2-1; tentative D call: TRBD1 (6 bases). V was shortened by 4 bases and J by 8 bases, with 18 bases between the two germline ends. CDR1 is SGHTA and CDR2 is FQGTGA in the germline V gene. This CDR3 spans 15 amino acids. CDR3 protein: CASSSLGTPGDEQFF. CDR3 DNA sequence: TGTGCCAGCAGCTCCCTCGGGACACCCGGGGATGAGCAGTTCTTC.

This clonotype was seen repeatedly, ten times or more. The chain has TRBV28 and TRBJ2-7; D is undetermined. The CDR3 is 12 residues long. V gave up 5 bases and J gave up 3 bases, with 8 bases separating them. CDR1 MDHEN and CDR2 SYDVKM come from the germline V gene. This chain's CDR3 is CASSQLIYEQYF. CDR3 nucleotide sequence: TGTGCCAGCAGTCAGTTGATCTACGAGCAGTACTTC.

This clonotype was counted between two and nine times. V gene TRBV28 combines with J gene TRBJ1-2; D not resolved. Deletions cut 5 bases from V and 2 bases from J, with 18 bases between. The V gene's germline CDR1 is MDHEN and CDR2 SYDVKM. This CDR3 region has 16 residues. The CDR3 spells CASSHSGPRRNYGYTF. The CDR3 DNA follows: TGTGCCAGCAGTCATTCCGGGCCACGTCGGAACTATGGCTACACCTTC.

This clonotype appeared once. A read error may be the cause here, since a much bigger clone is one base away. The J gene is TRBJ1-5, the V gene TRBV15; D gene uncertain. CDR1 and CDR2 from the germline V gene are LNHNV and YYDKDF (reference sequence). The CDR3 loop spans 13 amino acids. V was pared by 0 bases and J by 6 bases, with 6 bases between. The CDR3: CATSRDLSQPQHF. CDR3 nucleotides: TGTGCCACCAGCAGAGATCTAAGTCAGCCCCAGCATTTT.

Ten or more counts support this clonotype. The rearrangement links TRBV7-3 to TRBJ2-1, with a tentative D call TRBD1 (6 bases). Germline CDR1 is SGHTA and CDR2 is FQGTGA. V was cut by 3 bases and J by 0 bases, with 12 bases left in between. The CDR3 totals 16 residues. The CDR3 is CASSFTGSSSYNEQFF. In DNA form, the CDR3 reads TGTGCCAGCAGCTTTACAGGGTCTAGCTCCTACAATGAGCAGTTCTTC.

This clonotype appeared many times. V usage is TRBV7-9 and J usage is TRBJ2-7; 8 nucleotides align to TRBD1. The CDR3 runs 16 residues. Germline V gene sequence: CDR1 SEHNR, CDR2 FQNEAQ (reference sequence). Trimming at V came to 3 bases and at J to 1 base, leaving 8 bases not matched to a gene. The CDR3 sequence is CASSFLTRDRSYEQYF. The CDR3 coding sequence is TGTGCCAGCAGCTTCCTGACCCGGGACAGGTCCTACGAGCAGTACTTC. Full variable domain (missing parts from reference TRBV7-9 and TRBJ2-7): DTGVSQNPRHKITKRGQNVTFRCDPISEHNRLYWYRQTLGQGPEFLTYFQNEAQLEKSRLLSDRFSAERPKGSFSTLEIQRTEQGDSAMYLCASSFLTRDRSYEQYFGPGTRLTVT.

This chain joins TRBV12-3 or TRBV12-4 and TRBJ2-7; 7 bases fit TRBD1. There are 17 residues in the CDR3. V gave up 4 bases and J gave up 0 bases; unmatched junction bases: 12. The CDR3 DNA sequence: TGTGCCAGCAGTTATACTTCGCCGGGACAGATCTCCTACGAGCAGTACTTC. Residues: CASSYTSPGQISYEQYF.

This clonotype was detected many times. CDR3 loop: CSVEDWGGTQYF. In DNA, the CDR3 is TGCAGCGTTGAAGATTGGGGCGGGACCCAGTACTTC. The chain recombines TRBV29-1 with TRBJ2-5, with a tentative D call TRBD1 (5 bases). This CDR3 region has 12 residues. The V and J ends lost 0 bases and 7 bases respectively, with 9 bases between them. The germline V gene has CDR1 SQVTM and CDR2 ANQGSEA.

This clonotype was detected ten times or more. The chain uses TRBV6-1 and TRBJ1-1; 10 bases match TRBD1. V was pared by 5 bases and J by 5 bases, with 8 bases of the junction left unmatched. The CDR3 is 15 residues long. Germline-derived CDR1 and CDR2 are MNHNS and SASEGT. The CDR3 reads CASSLLRQGATEAFF. DNA for the CDR3: TGTGCCAGCAGTCTACTTCGACAGGGGGCTACTGAAGCTTTCTTT.

There are many counts of this clonotype. Possible read error: a much larger clone is one base away. The rearrangement uses TRBV20-1 and TRBJ2-1; 7 nucleotides match TRBD1. Germline-derived CDR1 and CDR2 are DFQATT and SNEGSKA (reference sequence). This CDR3 spans 12 amino acids. CDR3 DNA: TGCAGGGCTAGCTACCAGGGGGTGGAGCAGTTCTTC. This gives the protein CRASYQGVEQFF.

In its sample, this clonotype was seen a few times. The V gene is TRBV5-1, the J gene TRBJ2-2; 10 nucleotides align to TRBD1. The V segment lost 4 bases and the J segment 7 bases; nucleotides outside the gene matches: 7. Looked up from germline, CDR1 is SGHRS and CDR2 is YFSETQ. CDR3 length: 15 residues. For the CDR3, the DNA is TGCGCCAGCAGCCCGACAGGGGGCCTCGTCGGGGAGCTGTTTTTT. Protein sequence: CASSPTGGLVGELFF.

This chain uses TRBV2 with TRBJ2-1; 8 bases map to TRBD2. This CDR3 comprises 18 residues. The trim removed 2 bases at V and 2 bases at J, leaving 11 bases unmatched. Germline V gene data show CDR1 as SNHLY and CDR2 as FYNNEI. CDR3 DNA: TGTGCCAGCAGTGAATTTCCGGGCCGGGAGGGCCCCTACAATGAGCAGTTCTTC. This gives the protein CASSEFPGREGPYNEQFF. Full variable domain (remainder filled in from reference TRBV2 and TRBJ2-1): EPEVTQTPSHQVTQMGQEVILRCVPISNHLYFYWYRQILGQKVEFLVSFYNNEISEKSEIFDDQFSVERPDGSNFTLKIRSTKLEDSAMYFCASSEFPGREGPYNEQFFGPGTRLTVL.

This clonotype was seen a few times. This may be a read error: a much more frequent sequence differs by one nucleotide. This rearrangement joins TRBV6-5 to TRBJ2-7; 7 nucleotides agree with TRBD2. The germline V gene encodes CDR1 MNHEY and CDR2 SVGAGI. This CDR3 is built from 14 residues. V gave up 9 bases and J gave up 3 bases; unmatched junction bases: 11. CDR3 residues: CARPGRDGGYEQYF. CDR3 nucleotide sequence: TGTGCCAGACCTGGGAGGGACGGAGGCTACGAGCAGTACTTC.

This clonotype was picked up many times. This sequence joins TRBV2 and TRBJ2-5, with D uncertain. Trimming took off 6 bases at V and 7 bases at J, with 15 bases between the two ends. The CDR3 is made up of 13 amino acids. CDR1 and CDR2 (germline): SNHLY, FYNNEI. The CDR3 DNA is TGTGCCAGCAGCGAGCAGCCCGTGGGGACCCAGTACTTC. This codes for CASSEQPVGTQYF.

This clonotype was seen at least ten times. This chain joins TRBV6-2 or TRBV6-3 and TRBJ2-3, with 11 bases aligning to TRBD1. J was trimmed by 4 bases and V by 6 bases; bases with no gene match: 0. Germline V gene sequence: CDR1 MNHEY, CDR2 SVGEGT. The CDR3 spans 13 residues. Here the CDR3 reads CASRDRGPDTQYF. Written as DNA, the CDR3 is TGTGCCAGCAGGGACAGGGGGCCAGATACGCAGTATTTT.

As regards this clonotype: One junction end disagrees with the germline gene, perhaps due to a read error. V and J are TRBV5-1 and TRBJ1-1; weak D call: TRBD1 (5 bases). The CDR3 totals 16 residues. Looked up from germline, CDR1 is SGHRS and CDR2 is YFSETQ. The CDR3 DNA sequence: TGCGCCAGCAGCCTACCCGGGGCTCCCTTGAACACTGTAGCTTTCTTT. It encodes CASSLPGAPLNTVAFF.

Of note for this clonotype: At one boundary the junction diverges from the germline segment, which might be a read error. V is TRBV7-2 and J is TRBJ1-1, with TRBD1 identical over 7 bases. Germline V lookup: CDR1 SGHTA, CDR2 FQGNSA. The CDR3 has 16 residues. The CDR3 region has the DNA TGTGCCGGCAGCCTTCGGACAGGCAACCCCGGGACTGAAGCTTTCTTT. Residues: CAGSLRTGNPGTEAFF.

The V gene is TRBV7-9, the J gene TRBJ2-7, with 7 nucleotides matching TRBD1. This CDR3 is built from 15 residues. V shed 1 base, J shed 2 bases, and the junction held 5 bases outside the gene matches. Looked up from germline, CDR1 is SEHNR and CDR2 is FQNEAQ (reference sequence). The CDR3 coding sequence is TGTGCCAGCAGCTTAGGTATAGGACAGGCCTACGAGCAGTACTTC. Translated, it gives CASSLGIGQAYEQYF.

This clonotype has more than one count but fewer than ten. The J gene is TRBJ1-2, the V gene TRBV27; no reliable D call. Germline assignment: CDR1 MNHEY and CDR2 SMNVEV (reference sequence). V was cut by 3 bases and J by 8 bases, with 22 bases left in between. The CDR3 spans 16 residues. This chain's CDR3 is CASSLAPSAVVGGYTF. DNA of the CDR3: TGTGCCAGCAGTTTGGCCCCCTCGGCGGTAGTCGGAGGCTACACCTTC.

With respect to this clonotype: Since a much larger clone is just one base distant, this may be a read error. The rearrangement uses TRBV28 and TRBJ1-5; D unresolved. The CDR3 covers 14 residues. Germline lookup yields CDR1 MDHEN and CDR2 SYDVKM. Between the trimmed V and J ends, which lost 3 bases and 3 bases, there was a span of 9 bases. The CDR3 DNA reads as TGTGCCAGCAGTTTGATCGGAACCAATCAGCCCCAGCATTTT. Its translation is CASSLIGTNQPQHF. Full variable domain (outside the CDR3, taken from reference TRBV28 and TRBJ1-5): DVKVTQSSRYLVKRTGEKVFLECVQDMDHENMFWYRQDPGLGLRLIYFSYDVKMKEKGDIPEGYSVSREKKERFSLILESASTNQTSMYLCASSLIGTNQPQHFGDGTRLSIL.